Listed below are T cell receptor beta chains from one sample, sequenced in a study of blood T cell repertoires in COVID-19. Clones were sequenced by immunoSEQ multiplex PCR, and TCRdb holds only the in-frame ones, with some missing. In the table there are approximately 100,000 clones, roughly 90% of which are singletons. The sequenced material came from peripheral blood. Receptor source: a human donor with acute or convalescent COVID-19. The donor label of this sample is uncertain. Each CDR3 is given with its conserved first and last residue.

>12|TRBV6-6
CASSRQENTIYF
>14|TRBV6-5
CASTRDSLNSPLHF
>15|TRBV5-1
CASSFVGGRIDTQYF
>14|TRBV5-1
CASSLGQGEETQYF
>15|TRBV5-1
CASSSDSSNTGELFF
>14|TRBV6-5
CASSIDRAYNEQFF
>18|TRBV4-2
CASSPSAGEISGANVLTF
>17|TRBV14
CASSPQRLGQGRNTIYF
>17|TRBV6-1
CASSAYPGTSWGETQYF
>15|TRBV11-2
CATAPGGVGNYGYTF
>14|TRBV18
CASSFATGTYEQYF
>14|TRBV6-4
CASSHTGLCETQYF
>14|TRBV4-3
CASSQWGPRDTQYF
>17|TRBV5-6
CASRDGKSGLVAYEQYF
>13|TRBV7-8
CAGGSGPYNEQFF
>15|TRBV19
CASKGGQGPAGELFF
>17|TRBV18
CASSPRGLAGGLYEQYF
>14|TRBV15
CATSRGHSRGTQYF
>16|TRBV24-1
CATSDGLAGSLETQYF
>15|TRBV6-5
CASSYQGATTDTQYF
>15|TRBV10-3
CAISDNLAGVETQYF
>12|TRBV19
CASSPSDYGYTF
>17|TRBV18
CASSRGTGASIGSPLHF
>15|TRBV28
CASSETGRRNTEAFF
>12|TRBV7-8
CASSRVIETQYF
>16|TRBV5-1
CASSLDFLAGGYEQYF
>18|TRBV18
CASSQFAGGASNTGELFF
>15|TRBV15
CATSRGDISNQPQHF
>14|TRBV29-1
CSVEDQSTYNEQFF
>15|TRBV28
CASRQGSPSSYEQYF
>13|TRBV29-1
CSVGGQGHETQYF
>16|TRBV24-1
CATSQKRGSSGNTIYF
>17|TRBV3-1/TRBV3-2
CASSQGRGQGRGETQYF
>12|TRBV7-2
CASSPGGIEQFF
>17|TRBV5-8
CASSLDSGTSGSVEQFF
>12|TRBV2
CASSRGDYGYTF
>15|TRBV7-2
CASSPTAGVWYEQYF
>13|TRBV19
CASSIGQGYGYTF
>15|TRBV18
CASSSGQGRSYEQYF
>13|TRBV5-1
CASSDHRATEAFF
>15|TRBV6-1
CASSEATGSGETQYF